These 12 T cell receptor beta chains came from one sample sequenced in a study of blood T cell repertoires in COVID-19. Profiling relied on immunoSEQ multiplex PCR, and the TCRdb table lists in-frame clones only, not all of them. The sample shows approximately 300,000 clones, about 83% of them seen only once. Sequences were obtained from peripheral blood. All receptors come from a woman aged 45-59 years with acute or convalescent COVID-19.

The chain uses TRBV11-2 and TRBJ2-1; the D is unclear. V shed 6 bases and J shed 8 bases, with 11 bases lying between them. This CDR3 comprises 12 residues. The germline CDR1 and CDR2 sequences are SGHAT and FQNNGV. In DNA form, the CDR3 reads TGTGCCAGCAGAGGAGTCGCGGATGAGCAGTTCTTC. This gives the protein CASRGVADEQFF. The full variable domain, completed using reference TRBV11-2 and TRBJ2-1, is EAGVAQSPRYKIIEKRQSVAFWCNPISGHATLYWYQQILGQGPKLLIQFQNNGVVDDSQLPKDRFSAERLKGVDSTLKIQPAKLEDSAVYLCASRGVADEQFFGPGTRLTVL.

V is TRBV9 and J is TRBJ1-3; D is unresolved. Per the germline V gene, CDR1 is SGDLS and CDR2 is YYNGEE. The CDR3 has 13 residues. V lost 0 bases to trimming and J lost 3 bases, with 4 bases between them. CDR3 bases: TGTGCCAGCAGCGTAGAGAGTGGAAACACCATATATTTT. This sequence encodes CASSVESGNTIYF.

The chain is built from TRBV7-9 and TRBJ2-3; possibly TRBD1 for D (6 bases). V was shortened by 0 bases and J by 0 bases, with 13 bases between the two germline ends. This CDR3 contains 17 residues. Germline V CDR1 and CDR2: SEHNR, FQNEAQ (reference sequence). The CDR3 here is CASSLAKGQISTDTQYF. CDR3 DNA sequence: TGTGCCAGCAGCTTAGCCAAAGGACAGATAAGCACAGATACGCAGTATTTT.

CDR3 protein: CASTPPGTDTQYF. Written as DNA, the CDR3 is TGTGCCAGCACCCCACCGGGCACAGATACGCAGTATTTT. The chain links TRBV6-5 to TRBJ2-3; unclear D gene. In germline, CDR1 is MNHEY, CDR2 SVGAGI. V was pared by 7 bases and J by 1 base, with 9 bases between. CDR3 length equals 13 residues.

J is TRBJ2-3 and V is TRBV29-1, with a possible D match to TRBD2 (6 bases). Per germline, CDR1 SQVTM and CDR2 ANQGSEA. V was cut by 6 bases and J by 2 bases, with 9 bases left in between. CDR3 length equals 12 residues. The CDR3 nucleotides read TGCAGCGTAAAGGACTACACAGATACGCAGTATTTT. Its protein is CSVKDYTDTQYF.

This sequence joins TRBV2 and TRBJ2-4, with TRBD1 as a possible D gene (6 bases). Trimming removed 3 bases at V and 7 bases at J, with 13 bases between. The CDR3 runs to 14 residues. From germline, CDR1 is SNHLY and CDR2 FYNNEI. CDR3 loop: CASSEQGRRNIQYF. The CDR3 DNA reads as TGTGCCAGCAGTGAGCAGGGGCGTCGGAACATTCAGTACTTC.

The CDR3 loop is CASNKAGTGKGDTQYF. CDR3 DNA sequence: TGCGCCAGCAACAAAGCCGGGACAGGGAAAGGAGATACGCAGTATTTT. The chain combines TRBV5-1 with TRBJ2-3, with 9 nucleotides matching TRBD1. V gave up 6 bases and J gave up 5 bases; unmatched junction bases: 13. CDR3 size: 16 residues. In germline, CDR1 is SGHRS, CDR2 YFSETQ.

Remarks on this clone: The sample has other DNA sequences that encode this CDR3 too. The chain has TRBV7-2 and TRBJ1-1; TRBD1 agrees at 7 bases. Germline-derived CDR1 and CDR2 are SGHTA and FQGNSA. The CDR3 extends over 14 amino acids. After removal of 5 bases from V and 4 bases from J, the junction contained 7 bases not matched to a gene. CDR3 nucleotide sequence: TGTGCCAGCAGCGTTCGACAGGGTGGCACTGAAGCTTTCTTT. It translates to CASSVRQGGTEAFF.

The chain recombines TRBV24-1 with TRBJ1-2; TRBD1 might be the D (5 bases). Trimming cost V 4 bases and J 2 bases, with 13 bases left between them. CDR3 length: 15 residues. The V gene's germline CDR1 is KGHDR and CDR2 SFDVKD. CDR3 nucleotides: TGTGCCACCAGTGAGGGGCCAGGATTAAACTATGGCTACACCTTC. This codes for CATSEGPGLNYGYTF.

The chain has TRBV9 and TRBJ2-1; 11 nucleotides match TRBD2. CDR3 length equals 16 residues. V lost 5 bases to trimming and J lost 9 bases; unmatched junction nucleotides: 13. CDR1 SGDLS and CDR2 YYNGEE come from the germline V gene. The CDR3 sequence is CASSEPGLAGGGEQFF. The DNA for the CDR3 is TGTGCCAGCAGTGAGCCAGGGCTAGCGGGGGGAGGTGAGCAGTTCTTC.

This chain uses TRBV7-9 with TRBJ1-2; no clear D gene. In germline, CDR1 is SEHNR, CDR2 FQNEAQ (reference sequence). This CDR3 has 13 amino acids. V shed 1 base and J shed 3 bases, with 6 bases lying between them. CDR3 region: CASSLVSDYGYTF. CDR3 sequence (DNA): TGTGCCAGCAGCTTAGTATCCGACTATGGCTACACCTTC.

This clone has just one count. The chain has TRBV30 and TRBJ1-5, with 9 bases aligning to TRBD1. From germline, CDR1 is GTSNPN and CDR2 SVGIG (reference sequence). With 0 bases clipped from V and 7 bases from J, the junction kept 7 bases outside the gene matches. This CDR3 has 15 residues. The CDR3 is CAWSVRGQGRQPQHF. The CDR3, as DNA: TGTGCCTGGAGTGTAAGGGGACAGGGAAGGCAGCCCCAGCATTTT.